The rows below give T cell receptor beta chains drawn from one sample of a study of cytomegalovirus exposure and HLA in healthy donors. Sequencing used immunoSEQ multiplex PCR; TCRdb keeps in-frame clones, though not all of them. This sample carries 150,000 to 200,000 clones, 75% to 90% of them seen once, and the ten largest clones take about 2.1%. The material sequenced was PBMCs. Receptors were obtained from a woman under 30 in good health and CMV-seronegative. CDR3s include the opening cysteine and the closing phenylalanine or tryptophan. D genes are given only for firm matches. A row's size may be missing; if present it is once, few, many or a size class.

cdr3_aa cdr3_nt j_call v_call clone_size d_call
CASSDQFSGNTIYF TGTGCCAGCAGTGACCAGTTCTCTGGAAACACCATATATTTT TRBJ1-3 TRBV2 - -
CASSLGSRSDRGYTF TGCGCCAGCAGCTTGGGAAGCAGGTCAGATCGTGGCTACACCTTC TRBJ1-2 TRBV5-1 - -
CASRRTAYEQYF TGTGCCAGCAGGAGAACCGCCTACGAGCAGTACTTC TRBJ2-7 TRBV6-5 - -
CASSQTGEEKLFF TGTGCCAGCAGCCAAACAGGGGAGGAAAAACTGTTTTTT TRBJ1-4 TRBV7-9 few TRBD1
CASSPSGSYEQYF TGTGCCAGTAGTCCTAGCGGGAGCTACGAGCAGTACTTC TRBJ2-7 TRBV19 once TRBD2
CASSSLPATGLRSPLHF TGTGCCAGCAGCTCGTTACCTGCGACAGGGTTACGGTCACCCCTCCACTTT TRBJ1-6 TRBV7-9 - TRBD1
CASSYGGGNTGELFF TGTGCCAGCAGTTACGGGGGGGGTAACACCGGGGAGCTGTTTTTT TRBJ2-2 TRBV6-5 - TRBD2
CAWTGSPNYGYTF TGTGCCTGGACAGGGTCCCCTAACTATGGCTACACCTTC TRBJ1-2 TRBV30 - -
CASRPGGTYEQYF TGTGCCAGTAGACCCGGCGGAACCTACGAGCAGTACTTC TRBJ2-7 TRBV19 few -
CATKQDRGYGNTIYF TGTGCCACTAAACAGGACAGGGGGTATGGAAACACCATATATTTT TRBJ1-3 TRBV19 - TRBD1
CASSLSGAGNEQFF TGCGCCAGCAGCTTATCAGGGGCGGGCAATGAGCAGTTCTTC TRBJ2-1 TRBV5-1 - -
CAWISSPGYTF TGTGCCTGGATTTCGAGCCCTGGCTACACCTTC TRBJ1-2 TRBV30 - -
CAWSASDRGYTEAFF TGTGCCTGGAGTGCCTCGGACAGGGGGTACACTGAAGCTTTCTTT TRBJ1-1 TRBV30 - TRBD1
CASSVAPGGGYNEQFF TGTGCCAGCAGCGTAGCGCCGGGAGGGGGCTACAATGAGCAGTTCTTC TRBJ2-1 TRBV9 - TRBD2
CASSLSPNEKLFF TGTGCCAGCAGCTTGTCCCCGAATGAAAAACTGTTTTTT TRBJ1-4 TRBV5-6 - -
CSVTIRRGFNQPQHF TGCAGCGTCACCATCCGGAGAGGTTTCAATCAGCCCCAGCATTTT TRBJ1-5 TRBV29-1 - -
CASSPRPGIQNTDTQYF TGTGCCAGCTCACCACGGCCAGGTATACAGAACACAGATACGCAGTATTTT TRBJ2-3 TRBV18 once -
CASSPRLATPYEQYF TGCGCCAGCAGCCCTCGACTAGCCACCCCCTACGAGCAGTACTTC TRBJ2-7 TRBV5-1 - TRBD2
CASSLDPGTAHEQYF TGTGCCAGCAGTTTGGACCCCGGGACAGCACACGAGCAGTACTTC TRBJ2-7 TRBV28 - TRBD1
CASSSTGTRDTQYF TGCGCCAGCAGCTCCACCGGGACTCGAGATACGCAGTATTTT TRBJ2-3 TRBV5-1 - -
CASSNQAGAAEAFF TGTGCCAGCAGTAATCAGGCTGGAGCGGCTGAAGCTTTCTTT TRBJ1-1 TRBV28 - -
CASSLPRQGQNTEAFF TGTGCCAGCAGTTTACCCCGACAGGGGCAGAACACTGAAGCTTTCTTT TRBJ1-1 TRBV28 - TRBD1
CASSFLTFGVYEQYF TGTGCCAGCAGCTTTCTAACGTTCGGGGTCTACGAGCAGTACTTC TRBJ2-7 TRBV7-2 - -
CASSLLAGASSYEQYF TGTGCCAGCAGCTTACTAGCGGGAGCCTCCTCCTACGAGCAGTACTTC TRBJ2-7 TRBV5-5 - TRBD2
CASSLGRTYTYEQYF TGTGCCAGCAGCTTAGGACGGACTTATACGTACGAGCAGTACTTC TRBJ2-7 TRBV7-9 - -
CASTRQENTEAFF TGTGCCAGCACAAGACAGGAGAACACTGAAGCTTTCTTT TRBJ1-1 TRBV6-1 - -
CASSYVTYPSNTEAFF TGTGCCAGCAGTTACGTAACTTACCCCTCGAACACTGAAGCTTTCTTT TRBJ1-1 TRBV6-5 - -
CASTRRDNGLAFF TGTGCCAGCACCCGAAGAGACAATGGGTTGGCTTTCTTT TRBJ1-1 TRBV6-6 - -